The text below deals with one TCR beta chain. Its antigen is not known. This may come from a read error, since a much larger clone is one base off. TCRbeta libraries were built with three rounds of nested PCR, modified from ARM-PCR. TCRdb independently ran MiXCR on the multiplex PCR reads; one entry per CDR3 protein. Of roughly 66,000 distinct CDR3 sequences in the sample, around 73% are singletons; the top ten hold roughly 30%. This sample was taken from a study of tumor and adjacent non-tumor tissue in lung cancer. Study outcomes and limitations: Shorter survival was associated with higher TCR diversity in tumors.

CDR1 is MDHEN and CDR2 is SYDVKM in the germline V gene. The CDR3 runs to 14 residues. The template was RNA from unsorted bulk tissue. This chain joins TRBV28 and TRBJ2-3; D tentatively reads TRBD1 or TRBD2 (5 bases each). The TCR sequence derives from a man in his sixties with non-small cell lung cancer. Material for sequencing was lung tumor tissue. CDR3 loop: CASSLWGRGDTRYF. The CDR3 region has the DNA TGTGCCAGCAGTTTATGGGGGAGAGGGGATACGCGGTATTTT. The full variable domain, with the rest looked up from reference TRBV28 and TRBJ2-3, is DVKVTQSSRYLVKRTGEKVFLECVQDMDHENMFWYRQDPGLGLRLIYFSYDVKMKEKGDIPEGYSVSREKKERFSLILESASTNQTSMYLCASSLWGRGDTRYFGPGTRLTVL.